These T cell receptor beta chains were read from a single sample in a study of blood T cells in healthy people across ages. Via MiXCR, TCRdb re-called the 5' RACE reads, giving one row per CDR3 protein. This sample carries 1,500,000 or so distinct CDR3 sequences, approximately 59% of them seen once, and the ten largest clones take under 8.5%. Specimen: blood. The receptors stem from a young man in good health. CDR3s include the opening cysteine and the closing phenylalanine or tryptophan. A D gene is named only where the DNA matches it firmly. Expanded clones are given a class, and other clones once, few, many or no size at all.

CASSQEVQDYNEQFF	TGCGCCAGCAGCCAAGAAGTCCAGGATTACAATGAGCAGTTCTTC	.	TRBJ2-1	TRBV4-1	.
CATGLRDRGAYNEQFF	TGTGCCACCGGCCTCCGGGACAGGGGAGCGTACAATGAGCAGTTCTTC	TRBD1	TRBJ2-1	TRBV6-6	.
CASSLDQGAEQYF	TGTGCCAGCAGTTTGGACCAGGGAGCCGAGCAGTACTTC	.	TRBJ2-7	TRBV27	few
CSVELGSTNTDTQYF	TGCAGCGTTGAACTTGGTTCCACGAACACAGATACGCAGTATTTT	.	TRBJ2-3	TRBV29-1	.
CASSQDSWGGTDTQYF	TGCGCCAGCAGCCAAGACAGTTGGGGGGGCACAGATACGCAGTATTTT	.	TRBJ2-3	TRBV4-1	.
CASSSTRDTRYGYTF	TGTGCCAGCAGCTCCACGCGGGACACAAGATATGGCTACACCTTC	.	TRBJ1-2	TRBV7-9	.
CASSQGGLAGEYEQYF	TGCGCCAGCAGCCAAGGCGGACTAGCGGGAGAGTACGAGCAGTACTTC	TRBD2	TRBJ2-7	TRBV4-1	few
CSVEGWVPETQYF	TGCAGCGTTGAAGGGTGGGTCCCGGAGACCCAGTACTTT	.	TRBJ2-5	TRBV29-1	few
CASRAPGTGGYEQYF	TGTGCCAGCAGAGCCCCCGGGACAGGGGGCTACGAGCAGTACTTC	TRBD1	TRBJ2-7	TRBV6-2/TRBV6-3	.
CSVWGIGYNEQFF	TGCAGCGTTTGGGGCATCGGGTACAATGAGCAGTTCTTC	.	TRBJ2-1	TRBV29-1	few
CASSLSIQGASEQFF	TGTGCCAGCAGTTTATCCATACAGGGGGCTAGTGAGCAGTTCTTC	TRBD1	TRBJ2-1	TRBV27	.
CSVALGQETQYF	TGCAGCGTTGCCCTGGGGCAAGAGACCCAGTACTTC	.	TRBJ2-5	TRBV29-1	few
CASEPPPFETQYF	TGTGCCAGCGAGCCGCCACCATTTGAGACCCAGTACTTC	.	TRBJ2-5	TRBV7-9	.
CASSLLPMSSSGYTF	TGTGCCAGCAGCTTACTTCCTATGTCTTCCTCCGGCTACACCTTC	.	TRBJ1-2	TRBV7-2	.
CASSEGYPPTDAQYF	TGTGCCAGCAGCGAAGGATATCCGCCCACAGATGCGCAGTATTTT	.	TRBJ2-3	TRBV9	.
CSARDRDVSLHF	TGCAGTGCCCGGGACCGGGACGTGTCCCTCCACTTT	.	TRBJ1-6	TRBV20-1	.
CSAADDGNYGYTF	TGCAGTGCTGCGGACGATGGCAACTATGGCTACACCTTC	.	TRBJ1-2	TRBV20-1	few
CASSQGPGTGLSSYEQYF	TGCGCCAGCAGCCAGGGTCCCGGGACAGGTCTCAGCTCCTACGAGCAGTACTTC	TRBD1	TRBJ2-7	TRBV4-1	.
CAGLPGTGRYEQYF	TGTGCCGGACTCCCCGGGACAGGGAGATACGAGCAGTACTTC	TRBD1	TRBJ2-7	TRBV6-7	once
CASSLALRRGYTF	TGTGCCAGCAGCTTAGCGCTGCGAAGGGGCTACACCTTC	.	TRBJ1-2	TRBV7-2	.
CASSFPSADSESAFF	TGTGCCAGCAGCTTCCCTTCGGCTGATTCTGAGAGCGCTTTCTTT	.	TRBJ1-1	TRBV7-9	.
CSVEDGGIRRYGYTF	TGCAGCGTTGAAGATGGGGGAATCCGGAGATATGGCTACACCTTC	.	TRBJ1-2	TRBV29-1	.
CASSRTDLGPQHF	TGTGCCAGCAGCAGGACCGACTTGGGGCCCCAGCATTTT	.	TRBJ1-5	TRBV7-9	once